This T cell receptor beta chain was retrieved from a study of neoadjuvant nivolumab and ipilimumab in lung cancer. Overall study context: The combination arm added day-1 ipilimumab 1 mg/kg to nivolumab 3 mg/kg on days 1, 15, 29. Study results and caveats: Only a single major-pathologic-response sample was available for clonality analysis. Resected-tumor TCR richness correlated positively with pretherapy blood richness.

The CDR3 is 18 amino acids. Germline V gene data show CDR1 as SGHNT and CDR2 as YENEEA. The ends lost 5 bases at V and 0 bases at J; junction bases unmatched: 11. Comments on this clone: Its antigen is currently unknown.

Repertoires were generated with immunoSEQ multiplex PCR, while TCRdb's copy carries only in-frame clones and drops some. In the table there are around 480 clones, roughly nine tenths of which are singletons. This clonotype was sampled from an adult with non-small cell lung cancer. The sequencing here drew on tumor tissue, taken before neoadjuvant nivolumab, alone or with ipilimumab. The V gene is TRBV11-3, the J gene TRBJ1-5; 9 nucleotides align to TRBD1. In DNA, the CDR3 is TGTGCCAGCAGCCCCTTAGACAGGGGGAGAAATAGCAATCAGCCCCAGCATTTT. Amino acid sequence: CASSPLDRGRNSNQPQHF.